This record concerns one T cell receptor beta chain sequence. What it recognizes is unknown. TCRdb called the 5' RACE reads again in MiXCR, with one record for every CDR3 protein. The data hold approximately 300,000 distinct CDR3 sequences, with more than 15% observed a single time. The data derive from a study of T-cell memory formation after mild COVID-19. About the research overall: Clustering of TCRs was largely donor specific. Whole-study findings and limits: Pre-infection memory already had some responding clones, implying cross-reactive memory joined. Whether second-wave clones peaking at day 37 were SARS-CoV-2 specific went unconfirmed. Contracting clones, day 15 to 85, had balanced CD4/CD8, and later expanders favored CD4+.

Trimming shortened V by 5 bases and J by 3 bases, and 11 bases separated the two germline ends. CDR3 length: 13 amino acids. From germline, CDR1 is SEHNR and CDR2 FQNEAQ (reference sequence). The chain is built from TRBV7-9 and TRBJ2-7, with D hard to call. This TCR was recovered from a man aged 18-30 years who had mild COVID-19 (a few samples of this study predate the infection). Cell type and time point are not known. The sample was PBMCs or a T cell subset sorted from them (not recorded which). CDR3 protein: CASSPRFFYEQYF. CDR3 sequence (DNA): TGTGCCAGCAGCCCAAGATTCTTCTACGAGCAGTACTTC.